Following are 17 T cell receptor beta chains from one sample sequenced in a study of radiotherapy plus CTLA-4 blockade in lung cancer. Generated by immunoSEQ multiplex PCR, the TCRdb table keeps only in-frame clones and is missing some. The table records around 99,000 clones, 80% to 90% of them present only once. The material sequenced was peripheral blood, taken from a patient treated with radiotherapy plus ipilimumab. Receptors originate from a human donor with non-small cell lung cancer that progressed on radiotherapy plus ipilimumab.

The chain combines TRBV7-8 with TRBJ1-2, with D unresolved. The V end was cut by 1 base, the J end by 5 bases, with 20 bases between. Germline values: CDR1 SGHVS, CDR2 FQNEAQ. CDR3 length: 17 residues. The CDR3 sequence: CASSLGAGGSNHYGYTF. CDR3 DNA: TGTGCCAGCAGCTTAGGGGCAGGAGGGTCTAACCATTATGGCTACACCTTC.

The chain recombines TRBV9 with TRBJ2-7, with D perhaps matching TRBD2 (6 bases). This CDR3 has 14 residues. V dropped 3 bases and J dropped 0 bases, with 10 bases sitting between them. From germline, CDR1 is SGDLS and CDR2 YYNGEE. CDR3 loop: CASSASVSSYEQYF. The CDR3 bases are TGTGCCAGCAGCGCTAGCGTCAGCTCCTACGAGCAGTACTTC. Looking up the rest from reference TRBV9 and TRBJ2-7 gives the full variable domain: DSGVTQTPKHLITATGQRVTLRCSPRSGDLSVYWYQQSLDQGLQFLIQYYNGEERAKGNILERFSAQQFPDLHSELNLSSLELGDSALYFCASSASVSSYEQYFGPGTRLTVT.

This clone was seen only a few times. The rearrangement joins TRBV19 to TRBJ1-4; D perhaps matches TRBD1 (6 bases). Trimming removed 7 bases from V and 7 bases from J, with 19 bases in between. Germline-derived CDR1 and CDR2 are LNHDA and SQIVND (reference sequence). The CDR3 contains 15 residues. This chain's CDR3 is CASTPWNRVGEKLFF. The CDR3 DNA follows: TGTGCCAGTACCCCTTGGAACAGGGTCGGTGAAAAACTGTTTTTT.

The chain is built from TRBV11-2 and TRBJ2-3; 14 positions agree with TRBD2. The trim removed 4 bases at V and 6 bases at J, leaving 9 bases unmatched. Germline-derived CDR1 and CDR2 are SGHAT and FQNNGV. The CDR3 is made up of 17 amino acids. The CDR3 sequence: CASSSPLGLAGEDTQYF. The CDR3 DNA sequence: TGTGCCAGCAGCTCCCCCTTGGGACTAGCGGGAGAGGATACGCAGTATTTT.

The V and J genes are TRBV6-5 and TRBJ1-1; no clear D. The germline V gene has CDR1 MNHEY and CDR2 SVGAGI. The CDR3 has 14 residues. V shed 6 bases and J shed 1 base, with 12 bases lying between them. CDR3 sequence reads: CASSPPSANTEAFF. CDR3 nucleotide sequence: TGTGCCAGCAGCCCGCCCAGCGCGAACACTGAAGCTTTCTTT.

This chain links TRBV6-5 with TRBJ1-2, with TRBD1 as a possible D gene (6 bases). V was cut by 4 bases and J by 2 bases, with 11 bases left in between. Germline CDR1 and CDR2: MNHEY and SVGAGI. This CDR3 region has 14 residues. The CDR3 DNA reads TGTGCCAGCAGTTCCCCGGGGGGCAACTATGGCTACACCTTC. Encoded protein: CASSSPGGNYGYTF.

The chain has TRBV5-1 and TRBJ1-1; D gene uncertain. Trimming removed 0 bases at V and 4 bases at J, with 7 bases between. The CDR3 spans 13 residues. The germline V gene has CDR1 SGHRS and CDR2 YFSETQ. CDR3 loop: CASSLDAITEAFF. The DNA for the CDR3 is TGCGCCAGCAGCTTGGACGCTATCACTGAAGCTTTCTTT.

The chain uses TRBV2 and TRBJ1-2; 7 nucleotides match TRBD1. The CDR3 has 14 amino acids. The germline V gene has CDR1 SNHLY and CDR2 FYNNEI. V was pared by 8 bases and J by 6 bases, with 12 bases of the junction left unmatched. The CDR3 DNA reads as TGTGCCAGCGGTTTACAGGGGACGGGGAATGGCTACACCTTC. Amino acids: CASGLQGTGNGYTF.

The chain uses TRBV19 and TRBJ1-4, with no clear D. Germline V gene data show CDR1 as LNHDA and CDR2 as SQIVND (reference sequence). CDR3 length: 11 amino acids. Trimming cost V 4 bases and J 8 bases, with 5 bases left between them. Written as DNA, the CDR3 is TGTGCCAGTAGTAGAGGAGAAAAACTGTTTTTT. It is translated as CASSRGEKLFF. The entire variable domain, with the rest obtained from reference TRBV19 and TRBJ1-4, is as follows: DGGITQSPKYLFRKEGQNVTLSCEQNLNHDAMYWYRQDPGQGLRLIYYSQIVNDFQKGDIAEGYSVSREKKESFPLTVTSAQKNPTAFYLCASSRGEKLFFGSGTQLSVL.

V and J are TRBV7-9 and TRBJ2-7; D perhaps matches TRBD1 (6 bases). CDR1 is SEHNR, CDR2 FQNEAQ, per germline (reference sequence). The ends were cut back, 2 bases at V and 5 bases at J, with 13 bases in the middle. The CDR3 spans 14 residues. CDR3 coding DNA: TGTGCCAGCAGCTTAACTACAGGGCCTGACGAGCAGTACTTC. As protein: CASSLTTGPDEQYF. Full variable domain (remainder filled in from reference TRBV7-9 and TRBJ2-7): DTGVSQNPRHKITKRGQNVTFRCDPISEHNRLYWYRQTLGQGPEFLTYFQNEAQLEKSRLLSDRFSAERPKGSFSTLEIQRTEQGDSAMYLCASSLTTGPDEQYFGPGTRLTVT.

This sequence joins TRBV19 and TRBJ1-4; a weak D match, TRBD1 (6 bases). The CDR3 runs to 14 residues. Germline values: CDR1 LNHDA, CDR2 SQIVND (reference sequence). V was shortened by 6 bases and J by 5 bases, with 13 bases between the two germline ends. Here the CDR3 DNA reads TGTGCCAGTAGCGTGGGGGCGCAGAATGAAAAACTGTTTTTT. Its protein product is CASSVGAQNEKLFF.

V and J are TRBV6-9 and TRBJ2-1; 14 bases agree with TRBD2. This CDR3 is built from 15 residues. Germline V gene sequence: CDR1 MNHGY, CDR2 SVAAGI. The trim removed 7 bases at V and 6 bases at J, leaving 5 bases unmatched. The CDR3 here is CASIRLAGGSNEQFF. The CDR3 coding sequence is TGTGCCAGCATCCGACTAGCGGGAGGGTCCAATGAGCAGTTCTTC.

The DNA of the CDR3 is TGTGCCAGCAGCTTGGGGTACAGGGGGCGCAGGACTGAAGCTTTCTTT. Encoded protein: CASSLGYRGRRTEAFF. The V and J genes are TRBV5-6 and TRBJ1-1; 9 nucleotides align to TRBD1. V lost 0 bases, J lost 5 bases, and 8 bases stayed unmatched. This CDR3 is 16 amino acids long. Per the germline V gene, CDR1 is SGHDT and CDR2 is YYEEEE.

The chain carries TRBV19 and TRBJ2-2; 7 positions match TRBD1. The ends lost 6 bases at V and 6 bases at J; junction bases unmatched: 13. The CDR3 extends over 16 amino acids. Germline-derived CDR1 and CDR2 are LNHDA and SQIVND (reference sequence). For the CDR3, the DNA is TGTGCCAGTAGCAAAAGACAGGGAGCCGTCCCCGGGGAGCTGTTTTTT. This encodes CASSKRQGAVPGELFF.

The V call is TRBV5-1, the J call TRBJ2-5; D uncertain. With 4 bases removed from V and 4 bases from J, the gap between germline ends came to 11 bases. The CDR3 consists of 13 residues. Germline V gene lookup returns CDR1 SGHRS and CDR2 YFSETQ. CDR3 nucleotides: TGCGCCAGCAGCCTACTTTCGGGAGAGACCCAGTACTTC. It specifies CASSLLSGETQYF.

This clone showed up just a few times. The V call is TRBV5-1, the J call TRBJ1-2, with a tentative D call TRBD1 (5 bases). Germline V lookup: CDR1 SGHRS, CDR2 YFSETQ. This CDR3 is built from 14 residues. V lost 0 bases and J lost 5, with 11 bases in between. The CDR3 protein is CASSLEGRTYGYTF. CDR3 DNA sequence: TGCGCCAGCAGCTTGGAGGGCAGGACATATGGCTACACCTTC. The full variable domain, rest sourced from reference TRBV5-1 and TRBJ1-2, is KAGVTQTPRYLIKTRGQQVTLSCSPISGHRSVSWYQQTPGQGLQFLFEYFSETQRNKGNFPGRFSGRQFSNSRSEMNVSTLELGDSALYLCASSLEGRTYGYTFGSGTRLTVV.

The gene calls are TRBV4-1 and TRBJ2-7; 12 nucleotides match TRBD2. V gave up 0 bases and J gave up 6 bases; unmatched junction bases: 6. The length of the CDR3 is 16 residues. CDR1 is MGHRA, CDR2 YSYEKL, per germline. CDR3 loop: CASSQEGLAGIGEQYF. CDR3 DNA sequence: TGCGCCAGCAGCCAAGAAGGACTAGCGGGAATCGGCGAGCAGTACTTC.